The 27 T cell receptor beta chains in this list originate from one sample, sequenced in a study of blood T cell repertoires in COVID-19. Profiling relied on immunoSEQ multiplex PCR, and the TCRdb table lists in-frame clones only, not all of them. The sample yields roughly 60,000 clones, around 80% seen once. Sequenced material: peripheral blood. These receptors came from a man younger than 40 with COVID-19, enrolled during active disease.

The rearrangement links TRBV7-2 to TRBJ1-1; TRBD1 aligns across 7 bases. Germline trimming cut 1 base from V and 11 bases from J; bases unmatched to any gene: 1. Germline CDR1 SGHTA, CDR2 FQGNSA. The CDR3 covers 11 residues. In DNA, the CDR3 is TGTGCCAGCAGCTTAGAGGGACAGGCTTTCTTT. This codes for CASSLEGQAFF. The variable domain in full, with the rest retrieved from reference TRBV7-2 and TRBJ1-1, is GAGVSQSPSNKVTEKGKDVELRCDPISGHTALYWYRQSLGQGLEFLIYFQGNSAPDKSGLPSDRFSAERTGGSVSTLTIQRTQQEDSAVYLCASSLEGQAFFGQGTRLTVV.

V and J are TRBV29-1 and TRBJ1-2; possible D gene TRBD1, 6 bases. The V and J ends lost 5 bases and 1 base respectively, with 11 bases between them. The CDR3 extends over 13 amino acids. Germline CDR1 reads SQVTM; CDR2 reads ANQGSEA. CDR3 in amino acids: CSVTGQHNYGYTF. CDR3 coding DNA: TGCAGCGTTACTGGACAGCATAACTATGGCTACACCTTC.

V gene TRBV19 combines with J gene TRBJ2-2, with a possible D match to TRBD1 (5 bases). Germline lookup yields CDR1 LNHDA and CDR2 SQIVND (reference sequence). V dropped 6 bases and J dropped 3 bases, with 11 bases sitting between them. The CDR3 is made up of 14 amino acids. CDR3 nucleotides: TGTGCCAGTAGGCAGGGCCCGTACACCGGGGAGCTGTTTTTT. Its protein is CASRQGPYTGELFF. Drawing the rest from reference TRBV19 and TRBJ2-2, the complete variable domain is DGGITQSPKYLFRKEGQNVTLSCEQNLNHDAMYWYRQDPGQGLRLIYYSQIVNDFQKGDIAEGYSVSREKKESFPLTVTSAQKNPTAFYLCASRQGPYTGELFFGEGSRLTVL.

V usage is TRBV2 and J usage is TRBJ2-1; D possibly corresponds to TRBD2 (5 bases). Between the trimmed V and J ends, which lost 6 bases and 7 bases, there was a span of 10 bases. The CDR3 runs to 12 residues. Germline loops: CDR1 SNHLY, CDR2 FYNNEI. CDR3: CASSGLGNEQFF. CDR3 nucleotides: TGTGCCAGCAGCGGACTTGGAAATGAGCAGTTCTTC.

The CDR3 DNA sequence: TGTGCCAGCAGTGCGGGACGCAGCTCCTACGAGCAGTACTTC. It yields the protein CASSAGRSSYEQYF. The chain recombines TRBV5-6 with TRBJ2-7; D is possibly TRBD2 (6 bases). Trimming cost V 5 bases and J 0 bases, with 12 bases left between them. Germline loops: CDR1 SGHDT, CDR2 YYEEEE. The CDR3 is made up of 14 amino acids.

The V call is TRBV5-6, the J call TRBJ1-2; no firm D call. Trimming shortened V by 0 bases and J by 4 bases, and 16 bases separated the two germline ends. This CDR3 is built from 16 residues. Germline V gene sequence: CDR1 SGHDT, CDR2 YYEEEE. CDR3 in amino acids: CASSLGERGTFYGYTF. DNA of the CDR3: TGTGCCAGCAGCTTGGGGGAGAGAGGAACCTTCTATGGCTACACCTTC. The variable domain in full, with the rest retrieved from reference TRBV5-6 and TRBJ1-2, is DAGVTQSPTHLIKTRGQQVTLRCSPKSGHDTVSWYQQALGQGPQFIFQYYEEEERQRGNFPDRFSGHQFPNYSSELNVNALLLGDSALYLCASSLGERGTFYGYTFGSGTRLTVV.

The V and J genes are TRBV5-5 and TRBJ2-7; TRBD2 is a possible D gene (5 bases). Germline lookup yields CDR1 SGHKS and CDR2 YYEKEE (reference sequence). V was shortened by 2 bases and J by 0 bases, with 9 bases between the two germline ends. CDR3 length equals 14 residues. In nucleotides, the CDR3 is TGTGCCAGCAGCTTCGGGATTTCCTCCTACGAGCAGTACTTC. Protein: CASSFGISSYEQYF.

The V gene is TRBV29-1, the J gene TRBJ1-2; D not certain. There are 12 residues in the CDR3. CDR1 SQVTM and CDR2 ANQGSEA come from the germline V gene. V was cut by 4 bases and J by 5 bases, with 11 bases left in between. This CDR3 is CSVGGQSYGYTF. DNA for the CDR3: TGCAGCGTTGGTGGGCAGTCTTATGGCTACACCTTC.

This rearrangement joins TRBV7-3 to TRBJ1-3, with D tentatively TRBD1 (5 bases). Per the germline V gene, CDR1 is SGHTA and CDR2 is FQGTGA. Trimming pared 0 bases from V and 4 bases from J, leaving 13 bases between. This CDR3 has 16 residues. The CDR3 here is CASSLTGALIGNTIYF. The CDR3 nucleotides are TGTGCCAGCAGCTTAACAGGGGCCTTAATCGGAAACACCATATATTTT.

The CDR3 here is CASSLWTSGRASYNEQFF. The CDR3 region has the DNA TGTGCCAGCAGCCTATGGACTAGCGGGAGGGCCTCCTACAATGAGCAGTTCTTC. V and J are TRBV14 and TRBJ2-1; TRBD2 aligns across 15 bases. This CDR3 spans 18 amino acids. Germline lookup yields CDR1 SGHDN and CDR2 FVKESK. J lost 0 bases, V lost 4 bases, and 4 bases had no gene match. The full variable domain, completed using reference TRBV14 and TRBJ2-1, is EAGVTQFPSHSVIEKGQTVTLRCDPISGHDNLYWYRRVMGKEIKFLLHFVKESKQDESGMPNNRFLAERTGGTYSTLKVQPAELEDSGVYFCASSLWTSGRASYNEQFFGPGTRLTVL.

The CDR3, as DNA: TGTGCCAGCAGTTACCCCGCATATGACTTGCGCAATCAGCCCCAGCATTTT. As protein: CASSYPAYDLRNQPQHF. The J gene is TRBJ1-5, the V gene TRBV28; D unresolved. This CDR3 is built from 17 residues. The ends were cut back, 4 bases at V and 2 bases at J, with 18 bases in the middle. From germline, CDR1 is MDHEN and CDR2 SYDVKM.

This clone showed up just a few times. The rearrangement links TRBV7-9 to TRBJ2-7; TRBD2 is a possible D gene (6 bases). The CDR3 extends over 15 amino acids. Germline-derived CDR1 and CDR2 are SEHNR and FQNEAQ (reference sequence). V was pared by 5 bases and J by 3 bases, with 17 bases between. CDR3 protein: CASSLHVGGFYEQYF. CDR3 bases: TGTGCCAGCAGCCTCCACGTCGGGGGTTTCTACGAGCAGTACTTC.

This clone occurred many times. The chain combines TRBV5-4 with TRBJ2-3; TRBD1 aligns across 7 bases. This CDR3 comprises 15 residues. V dropped 0 bases and J dropped 3; count of bases not matched to a gene: 4. Germline CDR1 and CDR2: SGHNT and YYREEE (reference sequence). Here the CDR3 DNA reads TGTGCCAGCAGCTTGGCGGCAGGGGGAACAGATACGCAGTATTTT. Translation: CASSLAAGGTDTQYF.

The CDR3 region has the DNA TGTGCCAGCAGGCAGGGATATGGCTACACCTTC. It specifies CASRQGYGYTF. The chain combines TRBV6-5 with TRBJ1-2; a weak D match, TRBD1 (5 bases). Germline V lookup: CDR1 MNHEY, CDR2 SVGAGI. V shed 6 bases and J shed 5 bases, with 7 bases lying between them. This CDR3 has 11 residues.

This clone has only one observation. The gene calls are TRBV19 and TRBJ2-7, with 8 bases identical to TRBD1. CDR1 and CDR2 from the germline V gene are LNHDA and SQIVND (reference sequence). This CDR3 is 15 amino acids long. Trimming at V came to 1 base and at J to 4 bases, leaving 6 bases not matched to a gene. The CDR3 loop is CASSIADRGIYEQYF. The CDR3 DNA follows: TGTGCCAGTAGTATAGCCGACAGGGGAATATACGAGCAGTACTTC.

The chain uses TRBV6-2 or TRBV6-3 and TRBJ1-5; D might be TRBD1 (6 bases). CDR3 length: 15 residues. The ends were cut back, 2 bases at V and 6 bases at J, with 14 bases in the middle. The V gene's germline CDR1 is MNHEY and CDR2 SVGEGT. The CDR3 region is CASSYGGGGFQPQHF. The CDR3 DNA sequence: TGTGCCAGCAGTTACGGAGGGGGGGGCTTTCAGCCCCAGCATTTT.

This chain joins TRBV5-6 and TRBJ1-2, with D unclear. This CDR3 has 14 residues. Trimming pared 4 bases from V and 5 bases from J, leaving 15 bases between. Germline CDR1 SGHDT, CDR2 YYEEEE. The CDR3 sequence is CASSPRHLGYGYTF. DNA for the CDR3: TGTGCCAGCAGCCCCCGACACCTTGGGTATGGCTACACCTTC.

V and J are TRBV25-1 and TRBJ2-1, with D tentatively TRBD2 (6 bases). The CDR3 length is 15 residues. The germline gives CDR1 MGHDK, CDR2 SYGVNS. Trimming left V 6 bases short and J 2 bases short, with 14 bases between. The CDR3 DNA reads as TGTGCCAGCAGCCTATCCGGGACTCCCTACAATGAGCAGTTCTTC. Protein: CASSLSGTPYNEQFF.

Concerning this clone itself: One end of the junction is discordant with germline, which a read error may explain. The V gene is TRBV5-8, the J gene TRBJ1-2; D is undetermined. Germline CDR1 reads SGHTS; CDR2 reads YDEGEE. The CDR3 sequence is 13 residues long. The CDR3 loop is CASSLAVNSGYTF. Written as DNA, the CDR3 is TGTGCCAGCAGCTTGGCTGTCAACTCTGGCTACACCTTC.

The chain couples TRBV27 to TRBJ1-2; TRBD1 might be the D (5 bases). Germline CDR1 is MNHEY and CDR2 is SMNVEV (reference sequence). V was trimmed by 5 bases and J by 4 bases, leaving 14 bases between them. This CDR3 is 14 amino acids long. CDR3 sequence: CASSAGTVGYGYTF. In DNA, the CDR3 is TGTGCCAGCAGTGCAGGGACTGTTGGCTATGGCTACACCTTC.

The chain links TRBV29-1 to TRBJ1-2; no firm D call. This CDR3 has 12 amino acids. With 3 bases removed from V and 8 bases from J, the gap between germline ends came to 13 bases. Germline loops: CDR1 SQVTM, CDR2 ANQGSEA. In DNA, the CDR3 is TGCAGCGTTGATCGGGGAGTCAGCGGCTACACCTTC. As protein: CSVDRGVSGYTF. Together with reference TRBV29-1 and TRBJ1-2, the CDR3 gives the full variable domain: SAVISQKPSRDICQRGTSLTIQCQVDSQVTMMFWYRQQPGQSLTLIATANQGSEATYESGFVIDKFPISRPNLTFSTLTVSNMSPEDSSIYLCSVDRGVSGYTFGSGTRLTVV.

The chain carries TRBV9 and TRBJ2-5, with 12 bases matching TRBD2. Germline V lookup: CDR1 SGDLS, CDR2 YYNGEE. V lost 3 bases, J lost 1 base, and 7 bases stayed unmatched. The CDR3 length is 17 residues. The CDR3 nucleotides read TGTGCCAGCAGCGCCGGACTAGCGGGGACCCCCCAAGAGACCCAGTACTTC. Its protein product is CASSAGLAGTPQETQYF. The full variable domain, rest sourced from reference TRBV9 and TRBJ2-5, is DSGVTQTPKHLITATGQRVTLRCSPRSGDLSVYWYQQSLDQGLQFLIQYYNGEERAKGNILERFSAQQFPDLHSELNLSSLELGDSALYFCASSAGLAGTPQETQYFGPGTRLLVL.

This clone was found a few times. The chain carries TRBV29-1 and TRBJ2-3; D gene ambiguous. Trimming shortened V by 1 base and J by 4 bases, and 6 bases separated the two germline ends. Germline V gene data show CDR1 as SQVTM and CDR2 as ANQGSEA. The CDR3 consists of 12 residues. The CDR3 sequence: CSVEGAADTQYF. The CDR3 coding sequence is TGCAGCGTTGAAGGTGCGGCAGATACGCAGTATTTT.

The chain uses TRBV29-1 and TRBJ2-3; 11 positions agree with TRBD2. V shed 4 bases, J shed 4 bases, and the junction held 7 bases outside the gene matches. Germline V lookup: CDR1 SQVTM, CDR2 ANQGSEA. CDR3 size: 15 residues. The CDR3 here is CSVGGGLAGPDTQYF. The DNA of the CDR3 is TGCAGCGTTGGAGGAGGACTAGCGGGTCCAGATACGCAGTATTTT.

The chain carries TRBV19 and TRBJ2-1, with D possibly being TRBD2 (6 bases). V was trimmed by 7 bases and J by 2 bases, leaving 15 bases between them. CDR1 and CDR2 from the germline V gene are LNHDA and SQIVND (reference sequence). This CDR3 comprises 15 residues. CDR3: CASNSALATYNEQFF. For the CDR3, the DNA is TGTGCCAGTAATTCCGCCCTAGCGACCTACAATGAGCAGTTCTTC.

V is TRBV5-1 and J is TRBJ1-2; a possible D gene is TRBD1 (5 bases). The CDR3 is 14 residues long. Trimming shortened V by 0 bases and J by 5 bases, and 11 bases separated the two germline ends. Germline loops: CDR1 SGHRS, CDR2 YFSETQ. The CDR3 DNA follows: TGCGCCAGCAGCTTGGCGGCAGGGCAGTATGGCTACACCTTC. Translation: CASSLAAGQYGYTF.

This clone was seen more than once but under ten times. This chain joins TRBV5-8 and TRBJ2-7; TRBD1 might be the D (6 bases). Germline assignment: CDR1 SGHTS and CDR2 YDEGEE. Trimming stripped 4 bases from V and 3 bases from J, with 20 bases between. This CDR3 contains 16 residues. The CDR3 is CASSGTGLGGYYEQYF. The CDR3 DNA follows: TGTGCCAGCAGCGGCACAGGGTTAGGGGGTTACTACGAGCAGTACTTC. Filled out from reference TRBV5-8 and TRBJ2-7, the complete variable domain reads EAGVTQSPTHLIKTRGQQATLRCSPISGHTSVYWYQQALGLGLQFLLWYDEGEERNRGNFPPRFSGRQFPNYSSELNVNALELEDSALYLCASSGTGLGGYYEQYFGPGTRLTVT.